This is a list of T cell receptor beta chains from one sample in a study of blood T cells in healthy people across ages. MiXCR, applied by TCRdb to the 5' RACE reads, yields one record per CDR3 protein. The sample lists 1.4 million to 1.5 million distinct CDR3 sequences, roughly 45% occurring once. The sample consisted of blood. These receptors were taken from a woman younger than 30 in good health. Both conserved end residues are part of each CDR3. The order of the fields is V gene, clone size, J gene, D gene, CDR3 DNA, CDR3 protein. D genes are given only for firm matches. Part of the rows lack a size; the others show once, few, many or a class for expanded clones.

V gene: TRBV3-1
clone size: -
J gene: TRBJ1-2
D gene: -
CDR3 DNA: TGTGCCAGCAGCCAATCTGTTCTGGGCTCGGTTAGCTATGGCTACACCTTC
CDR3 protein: CASSQSVLGSVSYGYTF

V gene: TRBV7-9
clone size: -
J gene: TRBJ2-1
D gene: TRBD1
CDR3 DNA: TGTGCCAGCCGGACAGGTTCTTCCAATGAGCAGTTCTTC
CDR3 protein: CASRTGSSNEQFF

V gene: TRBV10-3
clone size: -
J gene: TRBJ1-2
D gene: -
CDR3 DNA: TGTGCCATCAGTGTCGAGGCTAACTATGGCTACACCTTC
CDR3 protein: CAISVEANYGYTF

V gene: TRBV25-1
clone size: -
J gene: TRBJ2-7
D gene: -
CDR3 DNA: TGTGCCGGCAGTGAATTCGAGGGGTACGAGCAGTACTTC
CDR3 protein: CAGSEFEGYEQYF

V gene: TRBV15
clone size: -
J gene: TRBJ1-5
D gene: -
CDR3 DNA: TGTGCCACCAGCTCACGAGATATGTGGGGTCAGCCCCAGCATTTT
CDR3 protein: CATSSRDMWGQPQHF

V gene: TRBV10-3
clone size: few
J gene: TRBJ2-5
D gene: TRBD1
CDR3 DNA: TGTGCCATCAGGCAGGGGGCCCAAGAGACCCAGTACTTC
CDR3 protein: CAIRQGAQETQYF

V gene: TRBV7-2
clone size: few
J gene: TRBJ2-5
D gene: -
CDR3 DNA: TGTGCCAGCAGCTTGTCAGTGGGGCAGCAAGAGACCCAGTACTTC
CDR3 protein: CASSLSVGQQETQYF

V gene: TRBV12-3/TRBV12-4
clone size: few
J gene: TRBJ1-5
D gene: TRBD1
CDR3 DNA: TGTGCCAGCAAAGGGGACAGGGTGAATCAGCCCCAGCATTTT
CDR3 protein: CASKGDRVNQPQHF

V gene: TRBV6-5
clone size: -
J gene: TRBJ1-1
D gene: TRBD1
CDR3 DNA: TGTGCCAGCAGTACAGGGGCGAACACTGAAGCTTTCTTT
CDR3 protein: CASSTGANTEAFF

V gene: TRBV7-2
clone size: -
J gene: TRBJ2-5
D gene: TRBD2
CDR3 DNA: TGTGCCAGCAGCTTAGTCCTAGCGGGAGGGCCAAGGCTAGAGACCCAGTACTTC
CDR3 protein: CASSLVLAGGPRLETQYF

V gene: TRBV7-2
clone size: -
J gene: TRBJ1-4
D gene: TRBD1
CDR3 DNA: TGTGCCAGCAGCTGGGGGACAGGTCATAATGAAAAACTGTTTTTT
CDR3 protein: CASSWGTGHNEKLFF

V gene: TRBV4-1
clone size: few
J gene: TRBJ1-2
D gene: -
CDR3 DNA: TGCGCCAGCAGCCAAGTCGACGGGAACTATGGCTACACCTTC
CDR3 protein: CASSQVDGNYGYTF

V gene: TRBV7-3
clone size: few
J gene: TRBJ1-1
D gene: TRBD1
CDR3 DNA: TGTGCCAGCAGCCCCAATGGACAGGGAGGAACTGAAGCTTTCTTT
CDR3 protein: CASSPNGQGGTEAFF

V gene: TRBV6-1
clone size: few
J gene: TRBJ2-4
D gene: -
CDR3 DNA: TGTGCCAGCAGTGAACGGGCAAACATTCAGTACTTC
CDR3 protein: CASSERANIQYF